This TCR beta chain was obtained from a study of molecular identifiers for immune sequencing clone quantification. Whole-study results and caveats: The share of molecules held by clones above 20 RNA copies was over 99% in effector cells and under 1% in naive cells. Spiked Jurkat TCR RNA originating from one cell could reportedly be identified amid some 950,000 naive cells.

From roughly 21,000 to 960,000 sorted cells, naive CD8 libraries were generated with 10%, 30% or 50% RNA. Methods described previously, with TCR primers listed, were used for bulk TCR libraries. TCRdb fed the PCR reads into MiXCR, producing one record per CDR3 protein. The sample contains approximately 54,000 distinct CDR3 sequences, roughly a quarter of which appear only once. This CDR3 has 15 residues. The germline CDR1 and CDR2 sequences are MNHEY and SMNVEV (reference sequence). Trimming at V came to 7 bases and at J to 4 bases, leaving 7 bases not matched to a gene. This clonotype was picked up many times. The target antigen is unknown.

Sequences were obtained from naive CD8+ T cells from blood, with Jurkat cell RNA spiked in. As for subset: FACS-sorted CD8+CD4-CCR7+CD45RA+ naive T cells. This TCR derives from a human donor in good health. Some libraries in this study had Jurkat cell RNA spiked in. This rearrangement joins TRBV27 to TRBJ2-1; 10 bases match TRBD2. CDR3: CASKTGTSVYNEQFF. The CDR3 bases are TGTGCCAGCAAGACCGGGACTAGCGTGTACAATGAGCAGTTCTTC.